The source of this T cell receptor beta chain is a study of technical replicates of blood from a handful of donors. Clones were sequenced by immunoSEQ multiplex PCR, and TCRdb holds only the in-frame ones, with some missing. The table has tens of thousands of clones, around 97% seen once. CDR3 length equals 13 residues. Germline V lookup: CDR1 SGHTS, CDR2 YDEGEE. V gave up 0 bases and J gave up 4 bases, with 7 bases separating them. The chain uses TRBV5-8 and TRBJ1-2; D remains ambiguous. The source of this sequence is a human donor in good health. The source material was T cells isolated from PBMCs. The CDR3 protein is CASSLGLIYGYTF. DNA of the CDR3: TGTGCCAGCAGCTTGGGACTGATCTATGGCTACACCTTC.